This T cell receptor beta chain appears in the sequencing data of a study of blood T cells in healthy people across ages. Notes on this clonotype: Its specificity is not known.

The V end was cut by 6 bases, the J end by 0 bases, with 12 bases between. Germline V gives CDR1 MDHEN, CDR2 SYDVKM. The CDR3 spans 16 residues. Regarding the study as a whole: CMV status of donors was unknown, possibly confounding expanded clonotype changes.

For the second PCR, which ran for about 7 to 11 cycles, a sample-barcoded 5' primer and a J-beta primer mix were used. With 12 random nucleotides, a template-switch adaptor tagged each individual cDNA molecule. One entry per CDR3 protein results from TCRdb running MiXCR on the 5' RACE reads. The sample contains hundreds of thousands of distinct CDR3 sequences, roughly 50% of which appear only once. Every donor gave ten milliliters of peripheral blood. Per sample, no less than 5.5 micrograms of total RNA were extracted. V is TRBV28 and J is TRBJ2-6; tentative D call: TRBD2 (6 bases). Input material: blood. This sequence originates from a man aged 30-40 years in good health. CDR3 coding DNA: TGTGCCAGCAGGTCGGCGGGAACCTCTGGGGCCAACGTCCTGACTTTC. Protein product: CASRSAGTSGANVLTF.